Below, 31 T cell receptor beta chains from the same sample are listed, as sequenced in a study of T-cell reconstitution after alpha-beta-depleted transplantation in children. It was with unique molecular identifiers that the TCRbeta library was prepared. TCRdb re-derived calls from the PCR reads in MiXCR, one entry per CDR3 protein. The table includes approximately 240,000 distinct CDR3 sequences, roughly a tenth detected once. The source material was PBMCs from the stem cell graft donor, sampled from the stem cell graft. Receptor source: a human donor who donated a stem cell graft to a child with SCID.

This clonotype was counted many times. The chain employs TRBV12-3 or TRBV12-4 and TRBJ2-5; D gene uncertain. The CDR3 is 12 amino acids. V was cut by 9 bases and J by 4 bases, with 12 bases left in between. DNA for the CDR3: TGTGCCAGTGGGCAGGCGGTAGAGACCCAGTACTTC. Translating it yields CASGQAVETQYF.

This clonotype was seen at least ten times. The gene calls are TRBV5-1 and TRBJ2-7; 7 positions match TRBD2. Germline assignment: CDR1 SGHRS and CDR2 YFSETQ. This CDR3 contains 18 residues. Trimming took 0 bases from V and 1 from J; bases not matched to a gene: 13. CDR3 sequence (DNA): TGCGCCAGCAGCTTGGGCAATGCGTTGCGGGGGTGGTCCTACGAGCAGTACTTC. It encodes CASSLGNALRGWSYEQYF.

This clonotype was seen at least ten times. This rearrangement joins TRBV5-5 to TRBJ2-2, with no clear D. Germline assignment: CDR1 SGHKS and CDR2 YYEKEE (reference sequence). This CDR3 region has 14 residues. V lost 0 bases and J lost 0, with 3 bases in between. DNA of the CDR3: TGTGCCAGCAGCTTGGCGTCGAACACCGGGGAGCTGTTTTTT. Amino acid sequence: CASSLASNTGELFF.

In this sample, this clonotype turned up many times. The chain employs TRBV12-3 or TRBV12-4 and TRBJ2-7, with D possibly matching TRBD1 (5 bases). Trimming pared 7 bases from V and 0 bases from J, leaving 7 bases between. The CDR3 has 12 residues. The CDR3 spells CASTDSSYEQYF. The CDR3 bases are TGTGCCAGCACTGACAGCTCCTACGAGCAGTACTTC.

This clonotype showed up many times. The CDR3 coding sequence is TGCAGTGCTATCAAAGGTGGGATGAACACTGAAGCTTTCTTT. Translated, it gives CSAIKGGMNTEAFF. V and J are TRBV20-1 and TRBJ1-1; D gene ambiguous. CDR3 length equals 14 residues. Germline loops: CDR1 DFQATT, CDR2 SNEGSKA (reference sequence). Trimming cost V 4 bases and J 0 bases, with 12 bases left between them.

In this sample, this clonotype turned up many times. The chain combines TRBV27 with TRBJ2-7, with TRBD1 matching over 7 bases. Germline assignment: CDR1 MNHEY and CDR2 SMNVEV (reference sequence). The CDR3 covers 16 residues. J lost 0 bases, V lost 5 bases, and 10 bases had no gene match. The CDR3 nucleotides are TGTGCCAGCAGTCCCACCAGGGGGATGAGCTCCTACGAGCAGTACTTC. Translation gives CASSPTRGMSSYEQYF.

There are many counts of this clonotype. The chain couples TRBV5-6 to TRBJ1-6; 10 bases align to TRBD1. CDR1 is SGHDT and CDR2 is YYEEEE in the germline V gene. The CDR3 loop spans 15 amino acids. V dropped 4 bases and J dropped 7; count of bases not matched to a gene: 5. CDR3 coding DNA: TGTGCCAGCAGCAGACTGGACAGGGGGAATTCACCCCTCCACTTT. Translated, it gives CASSRLDRGNSPLHF. Combining the CDR3 with reference TRBV5-6 and TRBJ1-6 gives the whole variable domain DAGVTQSPTHLIKTRGQQVTLRCSPKSGHDTVSWYQQALGQGPQFIFQYYEEEERQRGNFPDRFSGHQFPNYSSELNVNALLLGDSALYLCASSRLDRGNSPLHFGNGTRLTVT.

This clonotype was observed a few times. This chain joins TRBV18 and TRBJ1-4; D remains ambiguous. The CDR3 length is 17 residues. CDR1 and CDR2 from the germline V gene are KGHSH and LQKENI. V dropped 6 bases and J dropped 0 bases, with 17 bases sitting between them. In DNA form, the CDR3 reads TGTGCCAGCTCCAACTCCGCGTTTCCTGCAACTAATGAAAAACTGTTTTTT. Amino acid sequence: CASSNSAFPATNEKLFF.

This clonotype was counted a few times. The chain combines TRBV5-1 with TRBJ2-5; possibly TRBD1 for D (5 bases). Germline lookup yields CDR1 SGHRS and CDR2 YFSETQ. The CDR3 spans 15 residues. Deletions cut 0 bases from V and 3 bases from J, with 12 bases between. CDR3 coding DNA: TGCGCCAGCAGCTTGGGGGGCAGGCCCGAAGAGACCCAGTACTTC. Its translation is CASSLGGRPEETQYF. Looking up the rest from reference TRBV5-1 and TRBJ2-5 gives the full variable domain: KAGVTQTPRYLIKTRGQQVTLSCSPISGHRSVSWYQQTPGQGLQFLFEYFSETQRNKGNFPGRFSGRQFSNSRSEMNVSTLELGDSALYLCASSLGGRPEETQYFGPGTRLLVL.

This clonotype was seen repeatedly, ten times or more. The chain employs TRBV28 and TRBJ2-3, with 9 bases fitting TRBD2. The V gene end was trimmed by 5 bases and the J gene end by 3 bases; junction bases not matched to a gene: 9. The CDR3 is made up of 16 amino acids. Germline V gives CDR1 MDHEN, CDR2 SYDVKM. CDR3 sequence reads: CASSKLRGGWTDTQYF. CDR3 nucleotides: TGTGCCAGCAGTAAATTGCGGGGGGGCTGGACAGATACGCAGTATTTT.

This clonotype was counted many times. The chain recombines TRBV5-6 with TRBJ2-5, with TRBD1 as a possible D gene (6 bases). The CDR3 sequence is 16 residues long. The V end was cut by 0 bases, the J end by 1 base, with 13 bases between. From germline, CDR1 is SGHDT and CDR2 YYEEEE. Here the CDR3 reads CASSLAGASGQETQYF. The DNA for the CDR3 is TGTGCCAGCAGCTTGGCAGGGGCGTCGGGCCAAGAGACCCAGTACTTC.

V usage is TRBV30 and J usage is TRBJ1-1; unclear D gene. CDR1 and CDR2 from the germline V gene are GTSNPN and SVGIG (reference sequence). The CDR3 extends over 13 amino acids. V lost 0 bases and J 0 bases, leaving 5 bases between the germline ends. This CDR3 reads CAWSVRLNTEAFF. For the CDR3, the DNA is TGTGCCTGGAGTGTCCGGCTGAACACTGAAGCTTTCTTT. The variable domain in full, completed from reference TRBV30 and TRBJ1-1, reads SQTIHQWPATLVQPVGSPLSLECTVEGTSNPNLYWYRQAAGRGLQLLFYSVGIGQISSEVPQNLSASRPQDRQFILSSKKLLLSDSGFYLCAWSVRLNTEAFFGQGTRLTVV.

Note on this clonotype: One base away lies a much larger clone, so this may be a sequencing read error. The gene calls are TRBV7-2 and TRBJ2-5; D gene unclear. The CDR3 extends over 13 amino acids. The germline V gene encodes CDR1 SGHTA and CDR2 FQGNSA. The V gene lost 11 bases and the J gene lost 2 bases, with 15 bases spanning the gap. The CDR3 region has the DNA TGTGCCGGAGCAAGGACGATGCAAGAGACCCAGTACTTC. Protein sequence: CAGARTMQETQYF.

V gene TRBV10-2 combines with J gene TRBJ2-7; D is unresolved. The CDR3 spans 13 residues. V was pared by 4 bases and J by 4 bases, with 11 bases between. Germline CDR1 is WSHSY and CDR2 is SAAADI. The CDR3 coding sequence is TGCGCCAGCAGTGTATTAGCACAGTACGAGCAGTACTTC. It translates to CASSVLAQYEQYF.

This clonotype was seen many times. V gene TRBV12-3 or TRBV12-4 combines with J gene TRBJ1-2; D possibly corresponds to TRBD1 (5 bases). CDR3 length equals 14 residues. V was clipped by 6 bases and J by 7 bases, with 18 bases between them. CDR3 sequence (DNA): TGTGCCAGCAGGGACAAACCTCTACTGGGTGGCTACACCTTC. This sequence encodes CASRDKPLLGGYTF.

This clonotype was recorded many times. This sequence joins TRBV25-1 and TRBJ1-1; D possibly corresponds to TRBD1 (6 bases). CDR3 length equals 15 residues. CDR1 is MGHDK, CDR2 SYGVNS, per germline. V shed 3 bases and J shed 4 bases, with 15 bases lying between them. The CDR3 spells CASSDSYGRGTEAFF. DNA for the CDR3: TGTGCCAGCAGTGACTCCTATGGCAGGGGCACTGAAGCTTTCTTT.

There are many counts of this clonotype. V gene TRBV19 combines with J gene TRBJ1-5; 7 nucleotides line up with TRBD1. The CDR3 has 17 residues. The ends lost 5 bases at V and 5 bases at J; junction bases unmatched: 15. Germline V gives CDR1 LNHDA, CDR2 SQIVND (reference sequence). CDR3 sequence reads: CASSALYRGKRDQPQHF. The DNA for the CDR3 is TGTGCCAGTAGTGCACTGTACAGGGGTAAGAGGGATCAGCCCCAGCATTTT.

This clonotype occurred a few times. The chain is built from TRBV20-1 and TRBJ2-1; TRBD1 matches at 12 bases. Germline V CDR1 and CDR2: DFQATT, SNEGSKA (reference sequence). Trimming at V came to 3 bases and at J to 1 base, leaving 10 bases not matched to a gene. The CDR3 contains 18 residues. The CDR3 coding sequence is TGCAGTGCTAGTCCCGGGACAGGGGGCCTCCTATCCTACAATGAGCAGTTCTTC. Translation: CSASPGTGGLLSYNEQFF.

This clonotype was found many times. J is TRBJ1-6 and V is TRBV5-1, with TRBD1 matching over 8 bases. The germline gives CDR1 SGHRS, CDR2 YFSETQ. This CDR3 has 14 amino acids. V lost 3 bases to trimming and J lost 7 bases; unmatched junction nucleotides: 3. CDR3: CASSWTGLNSPLHF. CDR3 bases: TGCGCCAGCAGCTGGACAGGGTTGAATTCACCCCTCCACTTT.

This clonotype was observed many times. The chain employs TRBV20-1 and TRBJ2-2, with no clear D. Germline-derived CDR1 and CDR2 are DFQATT and SNEGSKA (reference sequence). V lost 1 base and J lost 1, with 7 bases in between. This CDR3 region has 14 residues. CDR3 in amino acids: CSARGLENTGELFF. CDR3 DNA: TGCAGTGCTAGAGGGCTGGAGAACACCGGGGAGCTGTTTTTT.

This clonotype was found many times. The chain recombines TRBV20-1 with TRBJ2-1; D not certain. V dropped 1 base and J dropped 7 bases, with 2 bases sitting between them. Germline lookup yields CDR1 DFQATT and CDR2 SNEGSKA (reference sequence). This CDR3 is 10 amino acids long. CDR3 in DNA: TGCAGTGCTAGAGTTAATGAGCAGTTCTTC. The encoded protein is CSARVNEQFF.

The J gene is TRBJ2-7, the V gene TRBV3-1; the match to TRBD1 covers 10 bases. CDR3 length equals 14 residues. Germline V gene data show CDR1 as LGHDT and CDR2 as YNNKEL (reference sequence). Trimming took 7 bases from V and 2 from J; bases not matched to a gene: 5. In DNA, the CDR3 is TGTGCCAGCACCCCCGGGACAGGGGCCTACGAGCAGTACTTC. Its protein is CASTPGTGAYEQYF.

This clonotype has ten or more counts. The rearrangement joins TRBV5-1 to TRBJ2-1, with 8 bases fitting TRBD2. J gave up 6 bases and V 7 bases, and 12 bases lay outside the gene matches. Germline V gene data show CDR1 as SGHRS and CDR2 as YFSETQ. The CDR3 totals 15 residues. The CDR3 loop reads CASSPSGGPGNEQFF. In DNA form, the CDR3 reads TGCGCCAGCTCTCCTTCGGGGGGGCCGGGCAATGAGCAGTTCTTC.

This clonotype appeared many times. The V gene is TRBV24-1, the J gene TRBJ1-2; D is ambiguous. Trimming stripped 3 bases from V and 3 bases from J, with 7 bases between. This CDR3 region has 13 residues. CDR1 is KGHDR, CDR2 SFDVKD, per germline. The CDR3 reads CATSDQRYYGYTF. The CDR3 DNA sequence: TGTGCCACCAGTGATCAGCGATACTATGGCTACACCTTC.

The V gene is TRBV6-2 or TRBV6-3, the J gene TRBJ1-2; 10 bases are a match to TRBD1. Trimming removed 6 bases from V and 4 bases from J; junction bases left unmatched: 8. This CDR3 has 15 amino acids. Per germline, CDR1 MNHEY and CDR2 SVGEGT. CDR3 region: CASRSGTGAIYGYTF. Here the CDR3 DNA reads TGTGCCAGCAGATCCGGGACAGGGGCAATCTATGGCTACACCTTC.

The table lists this clonotype with a few counts. The genes are TRBV6-2 or TRBV6-3 and TRBJ2-7; the D gene is possibly TRBD1 (5 bases). The V gene's germline CDR1 is MNHEY and CDR2 SVGEGT. There are 16 residues in the CDR3. V was shortened by 2 bases and J by 2 bases, with 16 bases between the two germline ends. Here the CDR3 reads CASSYTLRQTTYEQYF. CDR3 DNA sequence: TGTGCCAGCAGTTACACCCTAAGACAGACCACCTACGAGCAGTACTTC.

This clonotype was found many times. The V call is TRBV20-1, the J call TRBJ1-1; D call uncertain. V was shortened by 3 bases and J by 1 base, with 9 bases between the two germline ends. CDR1 is DFQATT, CDR2 SNEGSKA, per germline (reference sequence). The CDR3 contains 13 residues. CDR3 in amino acids: CSARGDTNTEAFF. CDR3 in DNA: TGCAGTGCTAGGGGTGACACGAACACTGAAGCTTTCTTT.

V gene TRBV3-1 combines with J gene TRBJ1-2; maybe TRBD1 (5 bases). The CDR3 has 15 residues. Germline V gene data show CDR1 as LGHDT and CDR2 as YNNKEL (reference sequence). V lost 4 bases and J 2 bases, leaving 14 bases between the germline ends. CDR3 nucleotide sequence: TGTGCCAGCAGCCCGAACTGGGACCGAAACTATGGCTACACCTTC. Translated, it gives CASSPNWDRNYGYTF. The entire variable domain, with the rest obtained from reference TRBV3-1 and TRBJ1-2, is as follows: DTAVSQTPKYLVTQMGNDKSIKCEQNLGHDTMYWYKQDSKKFLKIMFSYNNKELIINETVPNRFSPKSPDKAHLNLHINSLELGDSAVYFCASSPNWDRNYGYTFGSGTRLTVV.

This clonotype was seen repeatedly, ten times or more. The V gene is TRBV7-9, the J gene TRBJ1-1; D is unresolved. Per the germline V gene, CDR1 is SEHNR and CDR2 is FQNEAQ (reference sequence). This CDR3 contains 15 residues. Trimming pared 5 bases from V and 0 bases from J, leaving 13 bases between. The CDR3 protein is CASSPSPSMNTEAFF. The CDR3 region has the DNA TGTGCCAGCAGCCCCTCTCCGTCGATGAACACTGAAGCTTTCTTT.

Ten or more counts support this clonotype. The chain employs TRBV25-1 and TRBJ1-1; D perhaps matches TRBD1 (5 bases). CDR1 MGHDK and CDR2 SYGVNS come from the germline V gene. V dropped 2 bases and J dropped 5 bases, with 9 bases sitting between them. CDR3 length: 13 amino acids. The CDR3 DNA follows: TGTGCCAGCAGTGAAGGGGGTCGGACTGAAGCTTTCTTT. Amino acid sequence: CASSEGGRTEAFF.

This clonotype has ten or more counts. The chain links TRBV14 to TRBJ2-1; no definite D call. Trimming removed 5 bases at V and 4 bases at J, with 12 bases between. From germline, CDR1 is SGHDN and CDR2 FVKESK. CDR3 size: 14 residues. CDR3 amino acids: CASSAPGIYNEQFF. CDR3 nucleotide sequence: TGTGCCAGCAGCGCCCCCGGTATTTACAATGAGCAGTTCTTC.